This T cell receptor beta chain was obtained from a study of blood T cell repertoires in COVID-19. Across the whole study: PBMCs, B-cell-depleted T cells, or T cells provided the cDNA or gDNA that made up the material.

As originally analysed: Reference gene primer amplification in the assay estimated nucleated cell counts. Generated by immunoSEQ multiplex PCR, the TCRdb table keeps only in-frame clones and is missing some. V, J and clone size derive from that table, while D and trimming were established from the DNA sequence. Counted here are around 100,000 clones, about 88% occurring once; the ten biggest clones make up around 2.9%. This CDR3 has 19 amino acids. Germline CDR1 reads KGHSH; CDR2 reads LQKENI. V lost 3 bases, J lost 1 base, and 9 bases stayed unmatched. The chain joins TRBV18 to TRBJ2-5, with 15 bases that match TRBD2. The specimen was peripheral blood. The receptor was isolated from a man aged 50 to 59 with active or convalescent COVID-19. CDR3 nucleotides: TGTGCCAGCTCACCGGGACTAGCGGGGGGCCACGTTATCCAAGAGACCCAGTACTTC. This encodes CASSPGLAGGHVIQETQYF. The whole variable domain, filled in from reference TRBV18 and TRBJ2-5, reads NAGVMQNPRHLVRRRGQEARLRCSPMKGHSHVYWYRQLPEEGLKFMVYLQKENIIDESGMPKERFSAEFPKEGPSILRIQQVVRGDSAAYFCASSPGLAGGHVIQETQYFGPGTRLLVL.